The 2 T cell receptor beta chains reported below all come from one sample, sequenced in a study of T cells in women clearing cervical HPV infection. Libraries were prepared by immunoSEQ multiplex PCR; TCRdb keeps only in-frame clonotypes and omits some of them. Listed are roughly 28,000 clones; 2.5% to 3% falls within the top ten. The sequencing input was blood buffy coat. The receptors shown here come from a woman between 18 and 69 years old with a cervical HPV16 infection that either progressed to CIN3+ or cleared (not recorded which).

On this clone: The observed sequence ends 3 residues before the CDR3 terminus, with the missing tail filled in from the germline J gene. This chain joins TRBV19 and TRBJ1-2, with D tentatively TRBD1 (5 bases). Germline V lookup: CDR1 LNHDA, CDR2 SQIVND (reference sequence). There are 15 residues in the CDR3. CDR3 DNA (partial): TGTGCCAGTAGACCGTGGGAAGGGAGGGGCGAGGGC. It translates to CASRPWEGRGEG. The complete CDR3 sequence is CASRPWEGRGEGYTF.

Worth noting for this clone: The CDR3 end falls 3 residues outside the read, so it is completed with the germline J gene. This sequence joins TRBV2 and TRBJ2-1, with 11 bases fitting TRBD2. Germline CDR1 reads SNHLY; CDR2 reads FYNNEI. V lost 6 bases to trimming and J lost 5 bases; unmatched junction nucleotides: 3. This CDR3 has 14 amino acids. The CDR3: CASSPTSGNNEQFF. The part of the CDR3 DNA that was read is TGTGCCAGCAGCCCGACTAGCGGGAACAATGAG.